This paragraph covers one TCR beta chain sequence. Its cognate antigen is unknown. This sample was taken from a study of T cells expressing NK-cell markers. Study conclusions and caveats: Similarly, these clonotypes led the CD3+CD56-NKG2C+ fraction as well in several donors.

TCRdb reprocessed the 5' RACE reads and stores each CDR3 protein as one record, lacking DNA. In all, the sample yields 550,000 or so distinct CDR3 sequences. CDR1 and CDR2 from the germline V gene are SQVTM and ANQGSEA. The CDR3 has 11 residues. The chain carries TRBV29-1 and TRBJ1-2. This sequence was found in a man aged 18 to 29 in good health. The sample consisted of blood T cells: a sorted CD56 or NKG2C T cell subset, CD4+ or CD8+ T cells, or bulk PBMC T cells (not recorded which). CDR3 region: CSVAGVYGYTF.